Reported below is one T cell receptor (beta chain). These data are taken from a study of blood T cell repertoires in COVID-19. Study overall: The samples span acute and convalescent COVID-19 from the United States, Italy and Spain. PBMCs, B-cell-depleted T cells, or T cells were the source of the cDNA or gDNA that made up the material.

Original handling: Amplification of reference gene primers was used by the study to estimate nucleated cell counts. The assay was immunoSEQ multiplex PCR, and TCRdb's table has in-frame clones only and misses some. The V and J calls and clone size are taken from that table; D and trimming were inferred from the DNA. Of roughly 130,000 clones in the sample, about four fifths were seen once. Germline trimming cut 7 bases from V and 6 bases from J; bases unmatched to any gene: 7. CDR3 length: 14 residues. Germline values: CDR1 MGHRA, CDR2 YSYEKL. The gene calls are TRBV4-1 and TRBJ2-3, with 10 bases that match TRBD2. Specimen: peripheral blood. This clonotype was sampled from a man in his forties or fifties with active or convalescent COVID-19. CDR3 DNA sequence: TGCGCCAGCAACCCTAGCGGGGGAATGGATACGCAGTATTTT. This gives the protein CASNPSGGMDTQYF.